Presented here are 15 T cell receptor beta chains from one specimen sequenced in a study of identical twins. TCRdb fed the 5' RACE reads into MiXCR, producing one record per CDR3 protein. The sample records 250,000 or so distinct CDR3 sequences, about 9% being singletons. The sample was also reused in another study, on yellow fever vaccine responses in identical twins.

The sequencing sample was made of CD8+ T cells sorted from blood. The receptors were sampled from a woman between 18 and 29 years old in good health.

The V call is TRBV7-6, the J call TRBJ1-4, with D possibly TRBD1 on 5 matching bases. Trimming pared 1 base from V and 8 bases from J, leaving 11 bases between. Looked up from germline, CDR1 is SGHVS and CDR2 is FNYEAQ. The CDR3 extends over 14 amino acids. Here the CDR3 DNA reads TGTGCCAGCAGCTTAGACGGGGGAGGAGAAAAACTGTTTTTT. Translation: CASSLDGGGEKLFF.

This clonotype came up many times. The chain couples TRBV29-1 to TRBJ2-7, with D perhaps matching TRBD1 (6 bases). V lost 4 bases to trimming and J lost 5 bases, with 15 bases between them. The CDR3 is 13 amino acids. CDR1 and CDR2 (germline): SQVTM, ANQGSEA. CDR3 residues: CSVVGGLGHEQYF. In nucleotides, the CDR3 is TGCAGCGTTGTTGGGGGCCTGGGGCACGAGCAGTACTTC.

This clonotype has just a few counts. The gene calls are TRBV2 and TRBJ1-4; no firm D call. CDR1 and CDR2 (germline): SNHLY, FYNNEI. V was shortened by 7 bases and J by 7 bases, with 16 bases between the two germline ends. This CDR3 has 14 residues. The CDR3: CASISTGGFEKLFF. In nucleotides, the CDR3 is TGTGCCAGCATTTCGACGGGCGGGTTTGAAAAACTGTTTTTT.

The chain combines TRBV7-9 with TRBJ1-4; D remains unclear. This CDR3 is 15 amino acids long. V was pared by 0 bases and J by 4 bases, with 9 bases between. Germline CDR1 reads SEHNR; CDR2 reads FQNEAQ (reference sequence). CDR3 in DNA: TGTGCCAGCAGCTTAGCGGTGGCGGATAATGAAAAACTGTTTTTT. This encodes CASSLAVADNEKLFF.

The chain uses TRBV6-1 and TRBJ1-1; D is unresolved. The length of the CDR3 is 14 residues. Trimming removed 0 bases at V and 5 bases at J, with 10 bases between. From germline, CDR1 is MNHNS and CDR2 SASEGT. DNA of the CDR3: TGTGCCAGCAGTGAAGCGTGGACGTCGACTGAAGCTTTCTTT. Translation: CASSEAWTSTEAFF.

Note on this clonotype: Compared with germline, one end of the junction differs, possibly owing to a read error. The chain joins TRBV6-4 to TRBJ2-3; 9 bases are shared with TRBD2. Germline V gene lookup returns CDR1 MRHNA and CDR2 SNTAGT. This CDR3 is built from 14 residues. The CDR3: CAGSLAGSSDTQYF. The CDR3 coding sequence is TGTGCCGGCAGTCTAGCGGGGAGCTCAGATACGCAGTATTTT.

This clonotype showed up just a few times. The genes are TRBV12-5 and TRBJ1-1; D not resolved. CDR1 is LGHNT and CDR2 is FRNRAP in the germline V gene. V gave up 1 base and J gave up 4 bases, with 10 bases separating them. This CDR3 has 14 residues. CDR3 sequence: CASGLEGGFTEAFF. CDR3 bases: TGTGCTAGTGGTTTGGAGGGAGGATTCACTGAAGCTTTCTTT.

This clonotype was seen a handful of times. The gene calls are TRBV7-3 and TRBJ2-3; 8 bases fit TRBD1. After removal of 4 bases from V and 0 bases from J, the junction contained 6 bases not matched to a gene. CDR1 is SGHTA and CDR2 is FQGTGA in the germline V gene. This CDR3 has 16 residues. The CDR3 sequence: CASSSGGTGSTDTQYF. DNA of the CDR3: TGTGCCAGCAGCTCCGGCGGGACAGGTAGCACAGATACGCAGTATTTT.

This chain joins TRBV27 and TRBJ2-3; 10 nucleotides agree with TRBD1. The CDR3 loop spans 15 amino acids. CDR1 is MNHEY and CDR2 is SMNVEV in the germline V gene (reference sequence). V shed 3 bases and J 2 bases; nucleotides not matched to a gene: 2. In nucleotides, the CDR3 is TGTGCCAGCAGTTTTGGGACAGGGGACACAGATACGCAGTATTTT. This codes for CASSFGTGDTDTQYF.

A word on this clonotype: The junction and the germline gene differ at one end; a read error may be behind it. The CDR3 bases are TGCGCCAGCAGCCAAGGGACCATCTACAATGGGCAGTTCTTC. Amino acid sequence: CASSQGTIYNGQFF. The V call is TRBV4-1, the J call TRBJ2-1; no clear D gene. This CDR3 has 14 amino acids. CDR1 is MGHRA, CDR2 YSYEKL, per germline.

This clonotype was recorded a few times. The chain links TRBV6-4 to TRBJ2-1; no definite D call. V was cut by 3 bases and J by 7 bases, with 10 bases left in between. The CDR3 has 13 amino acids. Germline loops: CDR1 MRHNA, CDR2 SNTAGT. In nucleotides, the CDR3 is TGTGCCAGCAGTGAGGCCCCGACTAATGAGCAGTTCTTC. As protein: CASSEAPTNEQFF.

V and J are TRBV10-3 and TRBJ2-7; D is unclear. V was shortened by 4 bases and J by 3 bases, with 10 bases between the two germline ends. The CDR3 consists of 13 residues. The germline V gene has CDR1 ENHRY and CDR2 SYGVKD. CDR3 DNA sequence: TGTGCCATCAGTGGAGGTTCACACTACGAGCAGTACTTC. Translated, it gives CAISGGSHYEQYF.

This clonotype was detected only a few times. The chain employs TRBV4-2 and TRBJ2-1; possibly TRBD2 for D (5 bases). The CDR3 totals 16 residues. V lost 0 bases and J 1 base, leaving 10 bases between the germline ends. Germline CDR1 LGHNA, CDR2 YNFKEQ. The CDR3: CASSQEVSGSYNEQFF. The CDR3 DNA sequence: TGTGCCAGCAGCCAAGAGGTAAGCGGATCCTACAATGAGCAGTTCTTC.

This clonotype was counted a few times. Relative to the germline gene, one junction end is altered; a read error may explain this. This sequence joins TRBV7-9 and TRBJ2-3; either TRBD1 or TRBD2 may supply D (6 bases each). The CDR3 extends over 16 amino acids. Per the germline V gene, CDR1 is SEHNR and CDR2 is FQNEAQ (reference sequence). In DNA, the CDR3 is TGTGCCAGCAGCCTAGCGACAGGTTTTTTCACAGATACGCAGTATTTT. It specifies CASSLATGFFTDTQYF.

The V call is TRBV5-1, the J call TRBJ2-1, with a weak D call TRBD2 (5 bases). Germline assignment: CDR1 SGHRS and CDR2 YFSETQ. The CDR3 length is 14 residues. Trimming cost V 0 bases and J 3 bases, with 7 bases left between them. The CDR3 DNA reads TGCGCCAGCAGCTTGGACGGGGACTACAATGAGCAGTTCTTC. This encodes CASSLDGDYNEQFF.